The 12 T cell receptor beta chains listed next were all sequenced from one sample in a study of blood T cell repertoires in COVID-19. Sequencing used immunoSEQ multiplex PCR; TCRdb keeps in-frame clones, though not all of them. The table records more than 100,000 clones, about 85% of them present only once. The sample was peripheral blood. The source is a man older than 75 with acute or convalescent COVID-19.

The V call is TRBV10-2, the J call TRBJ1-5, with a possible D match to TRBD1 (5 bases). The V end lost 6 bases, the J end lost 0 bases, and 18 bases lay between the germline ends. The CDR3 is 17 residues long. Germline CDR1 and CDR2: WSHSY and SAAADI. The CDR3, as DNA: TGCGCCAGCAGAGCGAGCAGGGTGTCAGATAGCAATCAGCCCCAGCATTTT. Amino acid sequence: CASRASRVSDSNQPQHF.

The chain employs TRBV5-5 and TRBJ1-6, with D possibly TRBD1 on 6 matching bases. Germline CDR1 is SGHKS and CDR2 is YYEKEE (reference sequence). V was clipped by 2 bases and J by 10 bases, with 13 bases between them. The CDR3 extends over 14 amino acids. The CDR3 DNA sequence: TGTGCCAGCAGCTTACTAACAGGGAACTCACCCCTCCACTTT. Residues: CASSLLTGNSPLHF. Complete variable domain (other parts from reference TRBV5-5 and TRBJ1-6): DAGVTQSPTHLIKTRGQQVTLRCSPISGHKSVSWYQQVLGQGPQFIFQYYEKEERGRGNFPDRFSARQFPNYSSELNVNALLLGDSALYLCASSLLTGNSPLHFGNGTRLTVT.

The rearrangement joins TRBV5-1 to TRBJ1-4; 7 nucleotides match TRBD1. This CDR3 region has 15 residues. Germline-derived CDR1 and CDR2 are SGHRS and YFSETQ. Losses at the gene ends were 5 bases for V and 4 bases for J; bases not matched to a gene: 8. The CDR3 is CASRRTGAINEKLFF. CDR3 nucleotide sequence: TGCGCCAGCAGACGAACAGGGGCAATTAATGAAAAACTGTTTTTT.

The chain combines TRBV5-1 with TRBJ2-3, with 11 positions matching TRBD2. This CDR3 has 18 residues. V lost 0 bases to trimming and J lost 0 bases; unmatched junction nucleotides: 6. CDR1 SGHRS and CDR2 YFSETQ come from the germline V gene. The CDR3 DNA sequence: TGCGCCAGCAGCTTGGTGGCTAGCGGGGGGCGTAGCACAGATACGCAGTATTTT. It specifies CASSLVASGGRSTDTQYF.

The chain is built from TRBV10-3 and TRBJ1-1; D is perhaps TRBD1 (5 bases). In germline, CDR1 is ENHRY, CDR2 SYGVKD. CDR3 length: 16 amino acids. V gave up 3 bases and J gave up 0 bases, with 14 bases separating them. The CDR3 DNA sequence: TGTGCCATCAGTGATGGCCCAGGGTCGATGAACACTGAAGCTTTCTTT. Amino acid sequence: CAISDGPGSMNTEAFF.

The chain uses TRBV6-5 and TRBJ1-2; 8 bases align to TRBD1. J gave up 7 bases and V 6 bases, and 7 bases lay outside the gene matches. From germline, CDR1 is MNHEY and CDR2 SVGAGI. This CDR3 is built from 13 residues. CDR3 residues: CASSEDRVAGYTF. As DNA, the CDR3 is TGTGCCAGCAGCGAGGACAGGGTTGCTGGCTACACCTTC.

This chain joins TRBV27 and TRBJ1-1; 7 nucleotides agree with TRBD1. In germline, CDR1 is MNHEY, CDR2 SMNVEV (reference sequence). The CDR3 is 15 amino acids. The V and J ends lost 6 bases and 6 bases, in that order; junction bases with no gene match: 13. The CDR3 nucleotides read TGTGCCAGCAGGGCGGTACAGGGGCAGAGGCCTGAAGCTTTCTTT. This encodes CASRAVQGQRPEAFF.

V usage is TRBV28 and J usage is TRBJ1-1; the D gene is possibly TRBD1 (5 bases). Between the trimmed V and J ends, which lost 6 bases and 5 bases, there was a span of 16 bases. Germline CDR1 MDHEN, CDR2 SYDVKM. This CDR3 region has 14 residues. The CDR3 is CASSLRGVSTEAFF. As DNA, the CDR3 is TGTGCCAGCAGCCTACGGGGGGTGTCGACTGAAGCTTTCTTT.

The rearrangement links TRBV9 to TRBJ2-5, with 9 bases lining up with TRBD1. This CDR3 contains 14 residues. Germline loops: CDR1 SGDLS, CDR2 YYNGEE. V was pared by 3 bases and J by 7 bases, with 7 bases of the junction left unmatched. The DNA for the CDR3 is TGTGCCAGCAGCGCGCGGACAGGGGAAGGGACCCAGTACTTC. The encoded protein is CASSARTGEGTQYF. The full variable domain, completed using reference TRBV9 and TRBJ2-5, is DSGVTQTPKHLITATGQRVTLRCSPRSGDLSVYWYQQSLDQGLQFLIQYYNGEERAKGNILERFSAQQFPDLHSELNLSSLELGDSALYFCASSARTGEGTQYFGPGTRLLVL.

V is TRBV27 and J is TRBJ1-3; D is uncertain. The CDR3 spans 15 residues. Deletions cut 5 bases from V and 0 bases from J, with 11 bases between. CDR1 and CDR2 (germline): MNHEY, SMNVEV (reference sequence). For the CDR3, the DNA is TGTGCCAGCAGTCCCCACCTGAGCTCTGGAAACACCATATATTTT. Encoded protein: CASSPHLSSGNTIYF.

The chain employs TRBV6-5 and TRBJ1-1; no clear D. This CDR3 comprises 15 residues. Between the trimmed V and J ends, which lost 6 bases and 1 base, there was a span of 15 bases. Germline V gives CDR1 MNHEY, CDR2 SVGAGI. The CDR3 loop is CASSKPLYRNTEAFF. CDR3 nucleotide sequence: TGTGCCAGCAGCAAACCCTTGTACAGGAACACTGAAGCTTTCTTT.

This clone was picked up a small number of times. The genes are TRBV3-1 (or the pseudogene TRBV3-2) and TRBJ1-2; 7 nucleotides align to TRBD1. The V segment lost 4 bases and the J segment 7 bases; nucleotides outside the gene matches: 6. Germline V gives CDR1 LGHDT, CDR2 YNNKEL (reference sequence). The CDR3 totals 13 residues. The CDR3 sequence is CASSLGQERGYTF. CDR3 coding DNA: TGTGCCAGCAGCCTCGGACAGGAACGTGGCTACACCTTC.